This TCR beta chain was recorded in a study of identifying expanded T cells in peripheral blood. The CDR3 spans 18 residues. Germline V gene sequence: CDR1 MGHRA, CDR2 YSYEKL. Trimming at V came to 0 bases and at J to 3 bases, leaving 9 bases not matched to a gene. TCRdb's table, derived via immunoSEQ multiplex PCR, lists solely in-frame clones and lacks some. The table has over 100,000 clones, about 85% seen once; the top ten hold more than 6.5%. Healthy donors had no documented immune events, such as infections, while sampled. This clonotype originated in a person aged 18 to 75 in good health. This chain uses TRBV4-1 with TRBJ2-7, with TRBD2 matching over 12 bases. Sequenced input: blood. CDR3 region: CASSQDSTRLAGVYEQYF. The CDR3 nucleotides read TGCGCCAGCAGCCAAGATTCTACGAGACTAGCGGGAGTCTACGAGCAGTACTTC.